Following are 13 T cell receptor beta chains from one sample sequenced in a study of blood T cell repertoires in COVID-19. Assay: immunoSEQ multiplex PCR; the TCRdb copy retains only in-frame clones and omits some. The table includes 150,000 to 200,000 clones, 70% to 80% detected once. The specimen sequenced was peripheral blood. The receptors originated from a man between 60 and 70 years old with acute or convalescent COVID-19.

The rearrangement links TRBV18 to TRBJ2-5, with D possibly TRBD1 on 6 matching bases. The ends were cut back, 1 base at V and 5 bases at J, with 11 bases in the middle. The germline CDR1 and CDR2 sequences are KGHSH and LQKENI. The CDR3 loop spans 14 amino acids. The CDR3 here is CASSPRPGEETQYF. CDR3 sequence (DNA): TGTGCCAGCTCACCACGTCCAGGGGAGGAGACCCAGTACTTC.

The chain uses TRBV9 and TRBJ1-3; 7 bases are shared with TRBD1. The CDR3 is 14 amino acids. The V gene end was trimmed by 3 bases and the J gene end by 1 base; junction bases not matched to a gene: 1. Germline V gives CDR1 SGDLS, CDR2 YYNGEE. The CDR3 region is CASSAGGSGNTIYF. Written as DNA, the CDR3 is TGTGCCAGCAGCGCAGGGGGATCTGGAAACACCATATATTTT.

This sequence joins TRBV25-1 and TRBJ2-5; D not resolved. There are 12 residues in the CDR3. CDR1 and CDR2 from the germline V gene are MGHDK and SYGVNS. Trimming pared 6 bases from V and 3 bases from J, leaving 8 bases between. Written as DNA, the CDR3 is TGTGCCAGCAGGGTCAGAAAAGAGACCCAGTACTTC. This encodes CASRVRKETQYF.

The rearrangement uses TRBV5-1 and TRBJ2-7; D perhaps matches TRBD1 (5 bases). The ends were cut back, 4 bases at V and 4 bases at J, with 15 bases in the middle. Germline CDR1 reads SGHRS; CDR2 reads YFSETQ. The CDR3 is 14 amino acids. Here the CDR3 reads CASSPEGVVYEQYF. The CDR3 bases are TGCGCCAGCAGCCCCGAAGGGGTAGTATACGAGCAGTACTTC. The complete variable domain, with remaining parts taken from reference TRBV5-1 and TRBJ2-7, reads KAGVTQTPRYLIKTRGQQVTLSCSPISGHRSVSWYQQTPGQGLQFLFEYFSETQRNKGNFPGRFSGRQFSNSRSEMNVSTLELGDSALYLCASSPEGVVYEQYFGPGTRLTVT.

This clone was seen a single time. V gene TRBV18 combines with J gene TRBJ1-6; TRBD1 matches 7 bases. In germline, CDR1 is KGHSH, CDR2 LQKENI. This CDR3 comprises 14 residues. With 6 bases clipped from V and 7 bases from J, the junction kept 6 bases outside the gene matches. The CDR3 loop reads CASSTGSDNSPLHF. DNA for the CDR3: TGTGCCAGCTCGACAGGGTCCGACAATTCACCCCTCCACTTT.

This clone was counted only a few times. The chain uses TRBV4-1 and TRBJ1-3; D unclear. V was pared by 1 base and J by 3 bases, with 7 bases between. The CDR3 is 14 residues long. Germline assignment: CDR1 MGHRA and CDR2 YSYEKL. Here the CDR3 DNA reads TGCGCCAGCAGCCAAGGAGGGTATGGAAACACCATATATTTT. It codes for CASSQGGYGNTIYF.

The chain is built from TRBV19 and TRBJ2-7, with TRBD1 matching 11 bases. The junction had 11 bases not matched to a gene; V was cut back by 11 bases and J by 2 bases. Looked up from germline, CDR1 is LNHDA and CDR2 is SQIVND (reference sequence). This CDR3 is built from 15 residues. The CDR3 bases are TGTGCCGCTGGGGACAGGGGGGACTCAACCTACGAGCAGTACTTC. It specifies CAAGDRGDSTYEQYF.

J is TRBJ1-2 and V is TRBV25-1; 8 bases are shared with TRBD1. The CDR3 sequence is 14 residues long. J gave up 4 bases and V 8 bases, and 9 bases lay outside the gene matches. The V gene's germline CDR1 is MGHDK and CDR2 SYGVNS. CDR3 sequence (DNA): TGTGCCAGCTCCGCGCCAGGGGGCACCTATGGCTACACCTTC. This sequence encodes CASSAPGGTYGYTF.

The chain carries TRBV18 and TRBJ1-2; 7 bases are a match to TRBD1. The V and J ends lost 5 bases and 8 bases, in that order; junction bases with no gene match: 8. The CDR3 loop spans 13 amino acids. CDR1 is KGHSH, CDR2 LQKENI, per germline. The CDR3 nucleotides read TGTGCCAGCTCAAGCGACAGGGTGGAAGGCTACACCTTC. Its protein product is CASSSDRVEGYTF.

This chain connects TRBV6-1 to TRBJ2-7; 8 bases align to TRBD1. Germline V gene lookup returns CDR1 MNHNS and CDR2 SASEGT. V dropped 3 bases and J dropped 4; count of bases not matched to a gene: 8. The CDR3 contains 15 residues. This chain's CDR3 is CASSDGTGKGYEQYF. CDR3 DNA: TGTGCCAGCAGTGATGGGACAGGCAAGGGATACGAGCAGTACTTC.

The genes are TRBV5-6 and TRBJ2-3; 8 nucleotides match TRBD2. This CDR3 contains 17 residues. In germline, CDR1 is SGHDT, CDR2 YYEEEE. Trimming at V came to 6 bases and at J to 2 bases, leaving 14 bases not matched to a gene. The CDR3 reads CASTHISSGGPTDTQYF. The CDR3 nucleotides are TGTGCCAGCACCCATATCAGCTCGGGGGGGCCCACAGATACGCAGTATTTT. The full variable domain, completed using reference TRBV5-6 and TRBJ2-3, is DAGVTQSPTHLIKTRGQQVTLRCSPKSGHDTVSWYQQALGQGPQFIFQYYEEEERQRGNFPDRFSGHQFPNYSSELNVNALLLGDSALYLCASTHISSGGPTDTQYFGPGTRLTVL.

Turning to this clone: Distinct nucleotide sequences in the sample also encode this CDR3. The V call is TRBV18, the J call TRBJ1-1; TRBD1 is a possible D gene (5 bases). CDR1 is KGHSH, CDR2 LQKENI, per germline. The CDR3 length is 13 residues. The V end lost 6 bases, the J end lost 1 base, and 9 bases lay between the germline ends. The CDR3 nucleotides read TGTGCCAGCTCTCCCCAGGGGAACACTGAAGCTTTCTTT. It encodes CASSPQGNTEAFF.

This clone was observed a few times. The chain couples TRBV28 to TRBJ1-1; D is uncertain. The CDR3 contains 13 residues. V lost 5 bases to trimming and J lost 5 bases, with 12 bases between them. Germline lookup yields CDR1 MDHEN and CDR2 SYDVKM. The CDR3 loop is CASSPPVGTEAFF. Here the CDR3 DNA reads TGTGCCAGCAGTCCCCCGGTCGGGACTGAAGCTTTCTTT. The entire variable domain, with the rest obtained from reference TRBV28 and TRBJ1-1, is as follows: DVKVTQSSRYLVKRTGEKVFLECVQDMDHENMFWYRQDPGLGLRLIYFSYDVKMKEKGDIPEGYSVSREKKERFSLILESASTNQTSMYLCASSPPVGTEAFFGQGTRLTVV.